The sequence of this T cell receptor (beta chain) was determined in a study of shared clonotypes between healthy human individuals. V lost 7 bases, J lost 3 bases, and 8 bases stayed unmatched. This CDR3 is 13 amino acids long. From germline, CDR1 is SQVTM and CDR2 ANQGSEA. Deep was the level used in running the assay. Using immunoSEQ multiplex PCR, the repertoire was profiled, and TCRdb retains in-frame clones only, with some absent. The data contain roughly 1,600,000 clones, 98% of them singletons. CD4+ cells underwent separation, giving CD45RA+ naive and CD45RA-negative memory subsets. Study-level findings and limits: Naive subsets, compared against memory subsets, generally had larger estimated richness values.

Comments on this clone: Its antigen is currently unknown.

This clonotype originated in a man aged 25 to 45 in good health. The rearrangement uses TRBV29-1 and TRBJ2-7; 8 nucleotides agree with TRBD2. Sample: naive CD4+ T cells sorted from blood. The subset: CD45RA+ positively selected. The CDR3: CSAAAGEIYEQYF. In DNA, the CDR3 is TGCAGCGCTGCAGCGGGAGAGATCTACGAGCAGTACTTC.